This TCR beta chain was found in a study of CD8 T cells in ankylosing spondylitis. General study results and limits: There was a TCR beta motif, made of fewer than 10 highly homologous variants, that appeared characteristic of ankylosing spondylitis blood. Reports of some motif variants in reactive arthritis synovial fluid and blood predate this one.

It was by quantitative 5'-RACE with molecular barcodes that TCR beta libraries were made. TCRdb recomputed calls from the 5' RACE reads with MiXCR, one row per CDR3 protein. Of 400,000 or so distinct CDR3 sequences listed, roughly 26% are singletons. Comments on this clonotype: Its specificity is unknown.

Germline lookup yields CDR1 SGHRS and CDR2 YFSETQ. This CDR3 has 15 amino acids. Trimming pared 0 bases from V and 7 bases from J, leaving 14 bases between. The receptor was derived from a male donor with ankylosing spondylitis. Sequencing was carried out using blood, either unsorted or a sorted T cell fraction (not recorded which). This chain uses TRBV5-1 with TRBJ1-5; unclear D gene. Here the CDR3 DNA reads TGCGCCAGCAGCTTGGCCGGCGAGGGCCACCAGCCCCAGCATTTT. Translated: CASSLAGEGHQPQHF.